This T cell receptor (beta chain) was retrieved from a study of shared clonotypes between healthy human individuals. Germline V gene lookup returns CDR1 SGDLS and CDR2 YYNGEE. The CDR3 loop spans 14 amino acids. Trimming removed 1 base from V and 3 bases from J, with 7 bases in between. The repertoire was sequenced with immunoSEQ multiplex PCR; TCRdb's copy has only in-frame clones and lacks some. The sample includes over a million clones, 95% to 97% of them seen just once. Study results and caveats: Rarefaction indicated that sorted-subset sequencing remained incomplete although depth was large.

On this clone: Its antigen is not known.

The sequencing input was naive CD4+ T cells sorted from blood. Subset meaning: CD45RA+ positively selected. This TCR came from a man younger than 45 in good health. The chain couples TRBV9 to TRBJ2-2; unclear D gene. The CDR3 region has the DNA TGTGCCAGCAGCGTAAGGCAGGACACCGGGGAGCTGTTTTTT. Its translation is CASSVRQDTGELFF.